Below, one T cell receptor (beta chain) is given with its context. RNA transcripts served as the template for amplifying TCR beta CDR3 regions. HTBI primers were employed in a first-round RT-PCR of the TCR CDR3. TCRdb re-analysed the multiplex PCR reads in MiXCR, keeping a single row per CDR3 protein. The top ten clones hold 15% to 20% of a sample with a few hundred thousand distinct CDR3 sequences, 13% to 15% of them seen once. The data are from a study of T cells in Graves' hyperthyroidism and ophthalmopathy. Individuals with ophthalmopathy presented a Clinical Activity Score of at least 3, a NOSPECS grade of at least 4 and a duration under 3 months. Uncontrolled infection, other autoimmune disease, pregnancy or lactation barred patients from enrollment. This sample holds PBMCs from about 10 ml fresh peripheral blood. This CDR3 comprises 18 residues. CDR1 and CDR2 from the germline V gene are SGDLS and YYNGEE.

The chain has TRBV9 and TRBJ2-3; a possible D gene is TRBD1 (6 bases). The J call may not be correct, given that the DNA end is closer to TRBJ1-5. This TCR was recovered from a woman under 40 with Graves' ophthalmopathy. Sequencing was carried out using blood. The CDR3 region has the DNA TGTGCCAGCAGCGTAGGACGCGGGGGGGCTCCCGGCACAGATACGCAGCATTTT. The encoded protein is CASSVGRGGAPGTDTQHF.